A single sample is the source of the 24 T cell receptor beta chains below, sequenced in a study of T cells in severe cutaneous drug reactions. Sequenced patients had Stevens-Johnson syndrome or toxic epidermal necrolysis caused by carbamazepine. TCR subtype-specific primers in iRepertoire multiplex PCR prepared libraries for bulk and single-cell sequencing. TCRdb processed the multiplex PCR reads again and assigns one entry to each CDR3 protein, with no DNA. Across just over 20,000 distinct CDR3 sequences, the top ten clones capture 7.5% of the sample. Sequencing used PBMCs. These receptors originate from a human donor with toxic epidermal necrolysis, a severe cutaneous drug reaction.

Frequency places this clonotype as medium-sized. The V gene is TRBV2, the J gene TRBJ2-7; TCRdb proposes TRBD1, but this gene call is untestable without DNA. CDR1 and CDR2 (germline): SNHLY, FYNNEI. The CDR3 loop spans 14 amino acids. The CDR3 sequence is CASRPFQGAYEQYF.

The chain uses TRBV4-3 and TRBJ2-1. This CDR3 is 16 amino acids long. Per the germline V gene, CDR1 is LGHNA and CDR2 is YSLEER. The CDR3 is CASSQDLGLAGAEQFF.

This clonotype shows up as medium-sized by frequency. The chain joins TRBV9 to TRBJ2-7. Germline values: CDR1 SGDLS, CDR2 YYNGEE. This CDR3 region has 12 residues. CDR3 sequence reads: CASSVISYEQYF.

The rearrangement uses TRBV20-1 and TRBJ1-1. The CDR3 length is 13 residues. The germline V gene has CDR1 DFQATT and CDR2 SNEGSKA (reference sequence). CDR3 protein: CSASTGRDTEAFF.

The chain couples TRBV20-1 to TRBJ2-1; TCRdb designates TRBD2, a call that cannot be tested without DNA. CDR3 length: 16 amino acids. CDR1 is DFQATT, CDR2 SNEGSKA, per germline (reference sequence). CDR3 sequence: CSARDLGRAWGDEQFF.

The chain combines TRBV29-1 with TRBJ1-2; TCRdb proposes TRBD1, but this gene call is untestable without DNA. Germline CDR1 reads SQVTM; CDR2 reads ANQGSEA. The CDR3 covers 16 residues. This CDR3 is CSVAGTGTGWARGYTF.

J is TRBJ2-7 and V is TRBV29-1; TCRdb designates TRBD2, a call that cannot be tested without DNA. Germline V CDR1 and CDR2: SQVTM, ANQGSEA. The CDR3 extends over 13 amino acids. The CDR3 loop is CSASGLSSYEQYF.

This chain links TRBV20-1 with TRBJ2-3; the D call of TRBD2 rests on TCRdb alone, since no DNA is present to check it. The CDR3 covers 16 residues. CDR1 is DFQATT, CDR2 SNEGSKA, per germline (reference sequence). The CDR3 region is CSARDFTGAYSDTQYF.

J is TRBJ2-7 and V is TRBV12-5; without DNA, the TCRdb call of TRBD1 cannot be checked. CDR3 size: 14 residues. Germline V gene data show CDR1 as LGHNT and CDR2 as FRNRAP. CDR3 residues: CASGKGQAIYEQYF.

This chain joins TRBV24-1 and TRBJ2-7; TCRdb outputs TRBD1, but without DNA this stays unchecked. From germline, CDR1 is KGHDR and CDR2 SFDVKD. The CDR3 consists of 16 residues. The CDR3 protein is CATSRGGEVSSYEQYF.

The chain is built from TRBV14 and TRBJ1-3. The CDR3 covers 18 residues. Germline V CDR1 and CDR2: SGHDN, FVKESK. The CDR3 is CASSQDPRRVIAGNTIYF.

V and J are TRBV14 and TRBJ1-2; TCRdb lists TRBD1, though no DNA is available to test this call. The germline V gene encodes CDR1 SGHDN and CDR2 FVKESK. This CDR3 has 16 residues. The CDR3: CASSQMGQGANYGYTF.

In terms of frequency, this clonotype is medium-sized. The chain couples TRBV14 to TRBJ2-1. From germline, CDR1 is SGHDN and CDR2 FVKESK. CDR3 length equals 12 residues. The CDR3 loop is CASSQDPNEQFF.

The chain combines TRBV7-8 with TRBJ2-1; lacking DNA, the TRBD1 call made by TCRdb goes unchecked. Germline V gene data show CDR1 as SGHVS and CDR2 as FQNEAQ. The CDR3 has 13 residues. The CDR3 here is CASSLGGGRKQFF. Based on the CDR3 plus reference TRBV7-8 and TRBJ2-1, the full variable domain is GAGVSQSPRYKVAKRGQDVALRCDPISGHVSLFWYQQALGQGPEFLTYFQNEAQLDKSGLPSDRFFAERPEGSVSTLKIQRTQQEDSAVYLCASSLGGGRKQFFGPGTRLTVL.

The genes are TRBV7-2 and TRBJ2-5; without DNA, the TCRdb call of TRBD1 cannot be checked. The CDR3 sequence is 13 residues long. The germline gives CDR1 SGHTA, CDR2 FQGNSA. The CDR3 protein is CASSFTGLETQYF.

V gene TRBV6-1 combines with J gene TRBJ2-3. The germline V gene has CDR1 MNHNS and CDR2 SASEGT. This CDR3 has 14 residues. The CDR3 is CASSEAQLADTQYF.

The chain is built from TRBV28 and TRBJ1-5. This CDR3 is built from 18 residues. Looked up from germline, CDR1 is MDHEN and CDR2 is SYDVKM. CDR3 amino acids: CASSKYTPRGNSNQPQHF.

The chain employs TRBV28 and TRBJ1-2. Germline V gene sequence: CDR1 MDHEN, CDR2 SYDVKM. The CDR3 covers 14 residues. The CDR3 spells CASSLFGGVYGYTF.

The chain links TRBV5-1 to TRBJ2-1; the TRBD2 assignment by TCRdb is unverifiable without DNA. The germline gives CDR1 SGHRS, CDR2 YFSETQ. The length of the CDR3 is 15 residues. The chain's CDR3 is CASSEGLHSYNEQFF.

The chain uses TRBV27 and TRBJ1-1. Germline V lookup: CDR1 MNHEY, CDR2 SMNVEV (reference sequence). CDR3 length equals 16 residues. The CDR3 reads CASSLSMGVLNTEAFF.

V is TRBV3-1 and J is TRBJ1-1; TCRdb lists TRBD1, though no DNA is available to test this call. The CDR3 length is 16 residues. CDR1 and CDR2 from the germline V gene are LGHDT and YNNKEL (reference sequence). The CDR3 sequence: CASSPGQGWVDTEAFF.

The chain links TRBV25-1 to TRBJ1-1. CDR3 length: 13 residues. Germline values: CDR1 MGHDK, CDR2 SYGVNS. The chain's CDR3 is CASSADRNTEAFF.

This chain joins TRBV19 and TRBJ1-5; TCRdb picks TRBD1, but there is no DNA to check that call. The CDR3 runs 14 residues. Germline CDR1 LNHDA, CDR2 SQIVND (reference sequence). The CDR3 region is CASSRQVGNQPQHF. Combining the CDR3 with reference TRBV19 and TRBJ1-5 gives the whole variable domain DGGITQSPKYLFRKEGQNVTLSCEQNLNHDAMYWYRQDPGQGLRLIYYSQIVNDFQKGDIAEGYSVSREKKESFPLTVTSAQKNPTAFYLCASSRQVGNQPQHFGDGTRLSIL.

The chain uses TRBV12-3 or TRBV12-4 and TRBJ2-7; TCRdb's D gene call, TRBD2, goes unchecked for lack of DNA. This CDR3 is built from 16 residues. The CDR3 sequence: CASSSPMTSGRSEQYF.